The 5 T cell receptor beta chains in this list originate from one sample, sequenced in a study of blood T cells in healthy people across ages. The second PCR ran about 6 to 12 cycles with a sample-barcoded 5' primer and J-beta primers. One entry per CDR3 protein results from TCRdb running MiXCR on the 5' RACE reads. The sample carries approximately 1.5 million distinct CDR3 sequences, roughly 43% recorded once. Sequenced material: blood. These receptors came from a woman aged 18 to 35 in good health.

V usage is TRBV7-6 and J usage is TRBJ1-2; the D gene is possibly TRBD1 (5 bases). The CDR3 length is 15 residues. From germline, CDR1 is SGHVS and CDR2 FNYEAQ. V gave up 5 bases and J gave up 5 bases, with 18 bases separating them. This CDR3 reads CASSTDKDRNYGYTF. The CDR3 nucleotides are TGTGCCAGCAGCACGGACAAGGATCGTAATTATGGCTACACCTTC.

This clonotype came up many times. CDR3 nucleotide sequence: TGTGCCAGCAGCGTGGACGACAAAGAGACCCAGTACTTC. It is translated as CASSVDDKETQYF. The rearrangement links TRBV9 to TRBJ2-5; no firm D call. The CDR3 has 13 amino acids. Trimming took 2 bases from V and 3 from J, leaving 8 bases between them. From germline, CDR1 is SGDLS and CDR2 YYNGEE.

The chain couples TRBV2 to TRBJ2-1, with 7 positions matching TRBD2. J was trimmed by 7 bases and V by 8 bases; bases with no gene match: 11. The germline V gene encodes CDR1 SNHLY and CDR2 FYNNEI. The CDR3 has 14 amino acids. The CDR3 is CASAPGLAVNEQFF. The CDR3 DNA reads as TGTGCCAGCGCCCCAGGTCTAGCGGTAAATGAGCAGTTCTTC.

This clonotype was recorded a few times. The chain is built from TRBV7-3 and TRBJ1-5; TRBD1 aligns across 8 bases. V gave up 5 bases and J gave up 5 bases; unmatched junction bases: 5. The germline CDR1 and CDR2 sequences are SGHTA and FQGTGA. The CDR3 spans 14 residues. The CDR3 is CASSPGDRYQPQHF. DNA for the CDR3: TGTGCCAGCAGCCCTGGGGACAGGTATCAGCCCCAGCATTTT.

This sequence joins TRBV14 and TRBJ1-2; D possibly corresponds to TRBD1 (5 bases). The CDR3 runs 13 residues. Germline V gene lookup returns CDR1 SGHDN and CDR2 FVKESK. The V end lost 5 bases, the J end lost 8 bases, and 15 bases lay between the germline ends. For the CDR3, the DNA is TGTGCCAGCAGCTACCGTGAGGGGCGAGGCTACACCTTC. It encodes CASSYREGRGYTF. The entire variable domain, with the rest obtained from reference TRBV14 and TRBJ1-2, is as follows: EAGVTQFPSHSVIEKGQTVTLRCDPISGHDNLYWYRRVMGKEIKFLLHFVKESKQDESGMPNNRFLAERTGGTYSTLKVQPAELEDSGVYFCASSYREGRGYTFGSGTRLTVV.